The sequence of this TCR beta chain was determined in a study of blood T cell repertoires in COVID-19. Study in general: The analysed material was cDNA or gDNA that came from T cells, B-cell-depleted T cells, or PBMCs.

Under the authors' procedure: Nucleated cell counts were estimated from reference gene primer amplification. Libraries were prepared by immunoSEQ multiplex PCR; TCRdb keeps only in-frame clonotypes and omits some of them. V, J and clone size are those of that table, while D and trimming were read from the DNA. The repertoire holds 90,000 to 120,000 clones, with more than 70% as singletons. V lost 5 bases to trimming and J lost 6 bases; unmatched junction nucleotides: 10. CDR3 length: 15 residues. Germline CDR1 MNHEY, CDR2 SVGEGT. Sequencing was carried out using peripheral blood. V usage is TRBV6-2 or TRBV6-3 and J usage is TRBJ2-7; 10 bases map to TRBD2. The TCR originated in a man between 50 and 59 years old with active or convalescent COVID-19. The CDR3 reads CASSTLAGEHGEQYF. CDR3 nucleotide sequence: TGTGCCAGCAGTACCCTAGCGGGAGAGCACGGCGAGCAGTACTTC.